This T cell receptor (beta chain) was recovered during a study of cytomegalovirus exposure and HLA in healthy donors. Use of 60 Vbeta and 13 Jbeta primers characterized the PCR. Sequenced by immunoSEQ multiplex PCR; TCRdb stores in-frame clones only, minus some. The sample has 35,000 to 50,000 clones, roughly 80% seen once; the top ten hold approximately 2.6%. Germline lookup yields CDR1 SGDLS and CDR2 YYNGEE. Between the trimmed V and J ends, which lost 0 bases and 8 bases, there was a span of 15 bases. This CDR3 contains 15 residues. This clone came up once. The sequencing input was PBMCs. The gene calls are TRBV9 and TRBJ2-1; the D gene is possibly TRBD2 (6 bases). This receptor was taken from a man in his fifties in good health and CMV-seronegative. The DNA of the CDR3 is TGTGCCAGCAGCGTAGGCGGGAACCCGAGGGATGAGCAGTTCTTC. Its translation: CASSVGGNPRDEQFF.